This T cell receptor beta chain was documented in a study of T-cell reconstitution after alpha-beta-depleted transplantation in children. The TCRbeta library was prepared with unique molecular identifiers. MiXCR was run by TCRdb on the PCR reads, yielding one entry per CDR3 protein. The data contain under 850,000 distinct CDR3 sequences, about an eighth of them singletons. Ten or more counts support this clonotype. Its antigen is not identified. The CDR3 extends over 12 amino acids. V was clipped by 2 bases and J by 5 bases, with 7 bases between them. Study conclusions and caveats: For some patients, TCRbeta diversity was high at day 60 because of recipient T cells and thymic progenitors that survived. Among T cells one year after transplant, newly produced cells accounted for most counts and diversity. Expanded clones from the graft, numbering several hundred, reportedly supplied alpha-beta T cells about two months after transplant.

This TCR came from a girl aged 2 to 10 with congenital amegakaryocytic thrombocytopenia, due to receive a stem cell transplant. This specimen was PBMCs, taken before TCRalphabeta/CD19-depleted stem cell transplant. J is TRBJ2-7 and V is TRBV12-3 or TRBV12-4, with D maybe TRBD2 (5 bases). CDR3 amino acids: CASSLKRDEQYF. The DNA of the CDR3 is TGTGCCAGCAGTTTAAAGAGGGACGAGCAGTACTTC.